The present T cell receptor (beta chain) was sequenced within a study of T cells after yellow fever vaccination. 5'RACE template switching generated TCR cDNA, adding a universal primer site and UMIs. TCRdb reanalysed the 5' RACE reads using MiXCR and keeps one entry per CDR3 protein. The data contain over 85,000 distinct CDR3 sequences, roughly 10% of them singletons. Study results and limitations: Abundant clonotypes from the bulk population could contaminate FACS-sorted repertoires. Reappearance after the booster was seen for most primary-vaccination clones, at 96% CD4 and 80% to 90% CD8.

The sample in question was CD8+ T cells not binding an NS4B(214-222) dextramer, sorted from PBMCs, obtained less than 16 days after the first yellow fever vaccination. This receptor was identified in a man between 18 and 29 years old who received the YFV17D yellow fever vaccine.

CDR3 nucleotides: TGCAGTGCTAGAGTAGGGACAGGCCAAGGCTACACCTTC. Its protein is CSARVGTGQGYTF. This chain connects TRBV20-1 to TRBJ1-2; 8 bases match TRBD1. The trim removed 1 base at V and 8 bases at J, leaving 6 bases unmatched. The CDR3 length is 13 residues. Germline values: CDR1 DFQATT, CDR2 SNEGSKA (reference sequence).